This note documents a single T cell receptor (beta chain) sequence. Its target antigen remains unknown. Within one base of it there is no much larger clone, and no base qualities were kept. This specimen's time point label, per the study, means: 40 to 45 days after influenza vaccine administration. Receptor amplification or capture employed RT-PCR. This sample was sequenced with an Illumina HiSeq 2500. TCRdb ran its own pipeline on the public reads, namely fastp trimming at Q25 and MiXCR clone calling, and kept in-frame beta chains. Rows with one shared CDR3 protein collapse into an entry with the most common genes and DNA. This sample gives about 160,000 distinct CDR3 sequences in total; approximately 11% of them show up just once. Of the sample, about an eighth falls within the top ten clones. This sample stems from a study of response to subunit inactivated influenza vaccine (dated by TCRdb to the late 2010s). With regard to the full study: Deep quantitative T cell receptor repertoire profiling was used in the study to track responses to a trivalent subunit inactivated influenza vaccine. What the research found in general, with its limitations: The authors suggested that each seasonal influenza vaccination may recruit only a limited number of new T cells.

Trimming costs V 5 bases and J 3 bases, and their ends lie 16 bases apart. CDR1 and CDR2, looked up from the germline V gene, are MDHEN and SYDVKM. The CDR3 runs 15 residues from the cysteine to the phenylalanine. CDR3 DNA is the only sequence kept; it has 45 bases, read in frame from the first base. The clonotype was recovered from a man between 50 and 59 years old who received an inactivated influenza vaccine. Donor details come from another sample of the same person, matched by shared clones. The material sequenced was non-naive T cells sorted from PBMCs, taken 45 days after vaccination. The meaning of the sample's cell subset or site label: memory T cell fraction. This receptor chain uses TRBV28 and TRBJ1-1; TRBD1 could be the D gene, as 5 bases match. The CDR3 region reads CASSRTLDSYTEAFF. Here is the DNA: TGTGCCAGCAGTCGCACACTAGACAGCTACACTGAAGCTTTCTTT.